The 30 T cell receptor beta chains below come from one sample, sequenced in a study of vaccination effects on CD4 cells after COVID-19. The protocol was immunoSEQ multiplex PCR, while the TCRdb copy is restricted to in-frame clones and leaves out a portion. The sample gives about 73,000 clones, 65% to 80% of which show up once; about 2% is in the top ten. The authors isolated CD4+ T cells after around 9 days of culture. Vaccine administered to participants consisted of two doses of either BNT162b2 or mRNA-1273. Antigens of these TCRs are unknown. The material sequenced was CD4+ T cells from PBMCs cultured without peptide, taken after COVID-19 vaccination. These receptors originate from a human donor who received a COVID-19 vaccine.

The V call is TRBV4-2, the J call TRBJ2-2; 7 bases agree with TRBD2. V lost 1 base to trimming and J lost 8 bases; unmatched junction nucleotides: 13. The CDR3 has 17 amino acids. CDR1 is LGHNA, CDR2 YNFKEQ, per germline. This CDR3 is CASSQGGLLRGRGELFF. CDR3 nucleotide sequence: TGTGCCAGCAGCCAAGGGGGACTACTTCGGGGGAGAGGGGAGCTGTTTTTT.

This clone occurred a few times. For the CDR3, the DNA is TGTGCCAGCAGTCCCGCAGGTCGGGGGAGCTATGGCTACACCTTC. Amino acids: CASSPAGRGSYGYTF. The chain links TRBV6-5 to TRBJ1-2, with D perhaps TRBD1 (5 bases). With 5 bases removed from V and 4 bases from J, the gap between germline ends came to 17 bases. The germline V gene encodes CDR1 MNHEY and CDR2 SVGAGI. The CDR3 sequence is 15 residues long.

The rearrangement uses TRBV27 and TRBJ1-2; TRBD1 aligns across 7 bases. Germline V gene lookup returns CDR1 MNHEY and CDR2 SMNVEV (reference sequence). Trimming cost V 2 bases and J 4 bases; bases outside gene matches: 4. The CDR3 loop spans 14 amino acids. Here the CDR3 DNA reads TGTGCCAGCAGTTTAGGCGCAGGGGGCTATGGCTACACCTTC. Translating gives CASSLGAGGYGYTF.

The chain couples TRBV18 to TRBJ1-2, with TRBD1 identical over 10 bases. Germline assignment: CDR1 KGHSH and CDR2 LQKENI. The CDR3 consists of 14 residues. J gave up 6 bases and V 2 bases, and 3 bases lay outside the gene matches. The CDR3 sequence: CASSPSGTGDGYTF. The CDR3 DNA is TGTGCCAGCTCACCATCCGGGACAGGGGATGGCTACACCTTC.

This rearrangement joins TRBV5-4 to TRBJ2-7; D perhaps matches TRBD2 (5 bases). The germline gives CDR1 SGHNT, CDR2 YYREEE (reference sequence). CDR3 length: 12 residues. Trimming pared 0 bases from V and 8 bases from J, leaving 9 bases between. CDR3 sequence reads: CASSLDYGKQYV. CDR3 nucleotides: TGTGCCAGCAGCTTGGATTACGGGAAGCAGTACGTC.

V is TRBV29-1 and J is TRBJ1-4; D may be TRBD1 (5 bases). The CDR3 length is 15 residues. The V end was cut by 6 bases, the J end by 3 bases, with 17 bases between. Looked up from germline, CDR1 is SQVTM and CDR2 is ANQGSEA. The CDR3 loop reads CSVKSPQGANEKLFF. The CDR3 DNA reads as TGCAGCGTAAAGTCCCCCCAGGGAGCTAATGAAAAACTGTTTTTT.

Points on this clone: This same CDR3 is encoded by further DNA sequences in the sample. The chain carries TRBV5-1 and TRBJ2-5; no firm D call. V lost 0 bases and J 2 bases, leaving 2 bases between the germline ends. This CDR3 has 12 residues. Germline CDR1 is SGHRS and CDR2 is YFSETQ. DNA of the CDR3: TGCGCCAGCAGCTTGGGACAAGAGACCCAGTACTTC. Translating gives CASSLGQETQYF.

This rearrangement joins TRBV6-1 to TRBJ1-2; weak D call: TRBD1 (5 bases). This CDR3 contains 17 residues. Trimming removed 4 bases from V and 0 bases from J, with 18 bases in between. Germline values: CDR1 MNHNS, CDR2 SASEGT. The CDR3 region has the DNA TGTGCCAGCAGTGGCCGGGACGGAGGATCCTCTAACTATGGCTACACCTTC. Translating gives CASSGRDGGSSNYGYTF.

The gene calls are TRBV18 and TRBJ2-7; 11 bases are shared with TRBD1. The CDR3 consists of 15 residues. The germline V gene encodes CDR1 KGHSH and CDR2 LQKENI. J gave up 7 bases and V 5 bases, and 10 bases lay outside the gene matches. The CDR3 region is CASSADWDRGREQYV. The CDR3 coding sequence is TGTGCCAGCTCAGCGGATTGGGACAGGGGGAGGGAGCAGTACGTC.

The CDR3 spells CAWSTKDRVLQPQHF. CDR3 bases: TGTGCCTGGAGTACCAAGGACAGGGTGTTACAGCCCCAGCATTTT. This chain links TRBV30 with TRBJ1-5; 8 nucleotides align to TRBD1. CDR3 length: 15 amino acids. Per germline, CDR1 GTSNPN and CDR2 SVGIG (reference sequence). With 2 bases clipped from V and 7 bases from J, the junction kept 10 bases outside the gene matches.

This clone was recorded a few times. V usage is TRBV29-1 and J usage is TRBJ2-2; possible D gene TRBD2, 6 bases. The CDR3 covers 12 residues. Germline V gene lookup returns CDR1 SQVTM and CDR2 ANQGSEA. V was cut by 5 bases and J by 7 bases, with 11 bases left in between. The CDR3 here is CSVRMGGGELFF. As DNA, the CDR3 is TGCAGCGTTCGGATGGGAGGCGGGGAGCTGTTTTTT.

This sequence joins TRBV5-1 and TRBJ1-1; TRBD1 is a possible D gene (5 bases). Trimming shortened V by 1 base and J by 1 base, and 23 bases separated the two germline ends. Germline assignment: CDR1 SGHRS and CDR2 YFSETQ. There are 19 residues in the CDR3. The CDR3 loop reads CASSLQANSGGVGNTEAFF. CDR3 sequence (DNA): TGCGCCAGCAGCTTGCAAGCCAATTCCGGGGGGGTCGGGAACACTGAAGCTTTCTTT.

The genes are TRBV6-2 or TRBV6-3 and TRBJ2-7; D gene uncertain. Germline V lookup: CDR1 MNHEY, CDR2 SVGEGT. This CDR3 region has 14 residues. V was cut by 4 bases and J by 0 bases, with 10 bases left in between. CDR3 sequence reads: CASSFRQDSYEQYV. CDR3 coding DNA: TGTGCCAGCAGTTTTAGGCAGGACTCCTACGAGCAGTACGTC.

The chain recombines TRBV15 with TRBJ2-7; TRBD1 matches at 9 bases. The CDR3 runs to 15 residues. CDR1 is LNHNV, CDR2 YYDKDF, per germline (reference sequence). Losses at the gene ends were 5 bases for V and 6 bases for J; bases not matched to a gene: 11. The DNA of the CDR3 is TGTGCCACCAGCGTAGGGACAGGGTGGCTGGGCGAGCAGTACGTC. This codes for CATSVGTGWLGEQYV.

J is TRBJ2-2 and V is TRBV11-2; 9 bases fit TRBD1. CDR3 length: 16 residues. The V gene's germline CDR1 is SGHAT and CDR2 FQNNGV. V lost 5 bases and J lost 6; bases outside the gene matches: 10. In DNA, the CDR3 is TGTGCCAGCAGCCGCCCAAGAACAGGGGGCCCCGGGGAGCTGTTTTTT. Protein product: CASSRPRTGGPGELFF.

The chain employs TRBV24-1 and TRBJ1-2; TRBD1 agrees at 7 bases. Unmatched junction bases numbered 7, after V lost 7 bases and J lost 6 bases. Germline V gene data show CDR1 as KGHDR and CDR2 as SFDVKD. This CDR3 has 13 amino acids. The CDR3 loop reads CATRETGDDGYTF. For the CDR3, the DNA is TGTGCCACCAGGGAAACAGGGGACGATGGCTACACCTTC.

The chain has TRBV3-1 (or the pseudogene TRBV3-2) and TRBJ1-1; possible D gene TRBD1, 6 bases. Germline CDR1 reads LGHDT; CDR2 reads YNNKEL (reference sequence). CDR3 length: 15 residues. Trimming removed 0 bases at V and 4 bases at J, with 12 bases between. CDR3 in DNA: TGTGCCAGCAGCCAAGACCGGGGGCGGGGCACTGAAGCTTTCTTT. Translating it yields CASSQDRGRGTEAFF.

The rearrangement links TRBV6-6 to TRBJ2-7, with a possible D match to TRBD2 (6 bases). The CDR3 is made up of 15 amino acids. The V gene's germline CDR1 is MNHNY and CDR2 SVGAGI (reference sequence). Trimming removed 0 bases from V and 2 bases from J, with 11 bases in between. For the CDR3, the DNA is TGTGCCAGCAGTTACTCAGTCCGGGGGACCTACGAGCAGTACGTC. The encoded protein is CASSYSVRGTYEQYV.

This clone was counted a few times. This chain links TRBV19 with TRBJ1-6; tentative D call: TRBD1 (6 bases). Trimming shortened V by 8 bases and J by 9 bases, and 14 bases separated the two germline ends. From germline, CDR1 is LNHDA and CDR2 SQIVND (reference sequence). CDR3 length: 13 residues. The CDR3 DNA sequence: TGTGCCAGTCTCAGGACAGCGGGTTCACCCCTCCACTTT. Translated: CASLRTAGSPLHF.

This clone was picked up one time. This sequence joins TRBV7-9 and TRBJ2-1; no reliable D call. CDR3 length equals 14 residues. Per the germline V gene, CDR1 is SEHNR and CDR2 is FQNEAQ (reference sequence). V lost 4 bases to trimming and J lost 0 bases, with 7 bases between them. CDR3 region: CASSYSGSYNEQFF. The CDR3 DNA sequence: TGTGCCAGCAGCTACAGTGGCTCCTACAATGAGCAGTTCTTC.

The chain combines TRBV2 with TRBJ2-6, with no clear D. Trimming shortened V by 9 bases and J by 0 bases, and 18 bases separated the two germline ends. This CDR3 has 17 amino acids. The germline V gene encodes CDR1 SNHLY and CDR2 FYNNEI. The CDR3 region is CASTQGRLISGANVLTF. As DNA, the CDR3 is TGTGCCAGTACCCAAGGCAGGTTAATCTCTGGGGCCAACGTCCTGACTTTC.

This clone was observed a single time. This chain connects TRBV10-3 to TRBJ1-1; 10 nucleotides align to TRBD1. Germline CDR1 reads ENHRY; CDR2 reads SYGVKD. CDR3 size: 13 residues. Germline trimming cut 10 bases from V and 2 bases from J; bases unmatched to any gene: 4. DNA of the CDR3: TGTGCCACCCGGACAGGGGGAAACACTGAAGCTTTCTTT. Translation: CATRTGGNTEAFF.

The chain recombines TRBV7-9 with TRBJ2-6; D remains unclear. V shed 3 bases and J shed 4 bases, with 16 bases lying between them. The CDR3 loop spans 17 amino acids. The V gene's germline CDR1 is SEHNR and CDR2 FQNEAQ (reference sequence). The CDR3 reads CASSFLGPTTGANVLTF. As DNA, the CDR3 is TGTGCCAGCAGCTTCCTTGGCCCCACAACCGGGGCCAACGTCCTGACTTTC.

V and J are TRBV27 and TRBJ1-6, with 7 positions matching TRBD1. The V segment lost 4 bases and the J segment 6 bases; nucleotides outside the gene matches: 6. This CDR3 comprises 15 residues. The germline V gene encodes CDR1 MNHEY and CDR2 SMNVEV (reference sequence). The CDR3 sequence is CASSSDDRVNSPLHF. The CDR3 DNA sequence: TGTGCCAGCAGTTCAGATGACAGGGTTAATTCACCCCTCCACTTT.

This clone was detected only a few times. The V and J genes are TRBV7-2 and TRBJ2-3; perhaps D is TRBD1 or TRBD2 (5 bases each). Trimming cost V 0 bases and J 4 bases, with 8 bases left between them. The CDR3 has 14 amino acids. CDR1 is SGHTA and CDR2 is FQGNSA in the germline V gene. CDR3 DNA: TGTGCCAGCAGCTTAGCCTGGGGACCAGATACGCAGTATTTT. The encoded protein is CASSLAWGPDTQYF.

The CDR3 loop reads CASSLTGSKTHSGNTIYF. CDR3 DNA: TGTGCCAGCAGCTTGACAGGATCCAAAACCCACTCTGGAAACACCATATATTTT. The chain uses TRBV5-8 and TRBJ1-3; tentative D call: TRBD1 (5 bases). Trimming pared 1 base from V and 0 bases from J, leaving 17 bases between. The length of the CDR3 is 18 residues. Germline V gene data show CDR1 as SGHTS and CDR2 as YDEGEE.

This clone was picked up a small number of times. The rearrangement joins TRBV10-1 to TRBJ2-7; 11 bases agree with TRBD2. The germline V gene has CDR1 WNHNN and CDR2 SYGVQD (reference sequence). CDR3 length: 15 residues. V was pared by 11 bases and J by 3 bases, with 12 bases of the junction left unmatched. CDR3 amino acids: CAGGTSGGPIYEQYV. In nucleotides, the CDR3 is TGCGCCGGGGGAACTAGCGGGGGCCCTATCTACGAGCAGTACGTC.

CDR3 in amino acids: CASTGLSTEAFF. CDR3 DNA sequence: TGTGCCAGTACCGGGCTGAGCACTGAAGCTTTCTTT. V gene TRBV25-1 combines with J gene TRBJ1-1; D is unresolved. The CDR3 sequence is 12 residues long. Trimming cost V 9 bases and J 4 bases, with 12 bases left between them. Germline CDR1 is MGHDK and CDR2 is SYGVNS.

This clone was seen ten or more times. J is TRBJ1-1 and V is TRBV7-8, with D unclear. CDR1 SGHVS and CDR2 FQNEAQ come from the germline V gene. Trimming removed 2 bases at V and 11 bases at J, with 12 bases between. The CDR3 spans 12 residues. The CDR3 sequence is CASSLLAQGAFF. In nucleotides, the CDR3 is TGTGCCAGCAGCTTACTAGCCCAAGGCGCTTTCTTT.

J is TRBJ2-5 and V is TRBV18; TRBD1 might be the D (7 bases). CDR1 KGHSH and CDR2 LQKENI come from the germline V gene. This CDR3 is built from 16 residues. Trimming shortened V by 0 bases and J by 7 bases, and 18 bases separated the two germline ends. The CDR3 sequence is CASSPPLTGRMVTQYF. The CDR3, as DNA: TGTGCCAGCTCACCACCATTGACAGGGAGGATGGTGACCCAGTACTTC.